This TCR beta chain is drawn from a study of blood T cell repertoires in COVID-19. As for the study in general: Sites in the United States, Italy and Spain provided acute and convalescent COVID-19 samples. T cells, B-cell-depleted T cells, or PBMCs supplied cDNA or gDNA.

Original handling: The authors estimated nucleated cell counts from reference gene primer amplification. Assay used: immunoSEQ multiplex PCR; TCRdb lists only in-frame clones, some missing. The V and J calls and clone size were taken over from that table, and D and trimming were inferred from the DNA. The profile covers some 120,000 clones, with around nine tenths appearing a single time and approximately 3.5% taken by the ten largest. This CDR3 is 17 amino acids long. The junction had 10 bases not matched to a gene; V was cut back by 5 bases and J by 0 bases. Per germline, CDR1 SQVTM and CDR2 ANQGSEA.

This clonotype originated in a man in his fifties or sixties with active COVID-19. This rearrangement joins TRBV29-1 to TRBJ1-1, with 12 nucleotides matching TRBD1. Sequences were obtained from peripheral blood. The CDR3 here is CSVPTGTGGPLNTEAFF. CDR3 nucleotide sequence: TGCAGCGTTCCGACCGGGACAGGGGGCCCCTTGAACACTGAAGCTTTCTTT.